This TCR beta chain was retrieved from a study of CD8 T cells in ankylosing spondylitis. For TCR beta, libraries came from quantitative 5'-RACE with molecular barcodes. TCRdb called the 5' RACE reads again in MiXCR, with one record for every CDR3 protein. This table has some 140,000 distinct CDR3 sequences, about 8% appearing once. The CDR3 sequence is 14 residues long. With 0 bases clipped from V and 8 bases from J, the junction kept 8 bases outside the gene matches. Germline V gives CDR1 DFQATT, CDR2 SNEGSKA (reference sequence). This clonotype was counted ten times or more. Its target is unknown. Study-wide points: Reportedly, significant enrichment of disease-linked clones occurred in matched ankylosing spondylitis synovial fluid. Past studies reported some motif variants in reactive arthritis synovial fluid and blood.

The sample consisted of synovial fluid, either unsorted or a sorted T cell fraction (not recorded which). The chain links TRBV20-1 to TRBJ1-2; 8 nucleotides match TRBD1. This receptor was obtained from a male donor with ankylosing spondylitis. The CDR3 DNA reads TGCAGTGCTAGAGAAGTCAGGGGGCGAAGGGGCTACACCTTC. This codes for CSAREVRGRRGYTF.